This T cell receptor (beta chain) originates from a study of T cell responses to AZD1222 COVID-19 vaccine. About this clone itself: Antigen specificity is unknown.

Overall study findings and caveats: Clonal diversity was possibly underestimated, and the donors were mostly white British, with more females. Increased Spike-specific TCR breadth and depth were observed after two AZD1222 doses. Vaccine-related CD4 TCRs covered spike, predominating at 160-218 and 743-854. Just a handful of AZD1222 recipients were seropositive at baseline.

Measured with immunoSEQ multiplex PCR; TCRdb has only the in-frame clones, and not every one. The table records 150,000 to 200,000 clones, less than 95% of them present only once. The sample here was peripheral blood, taken 28 days after the second AZD1222 dose. This clonotype originated in an adult who received the AZD1222 COVID-19 vaccine.

The CDR3 sequence: CASGSGLAGITDTQYF. In nucleotides, the CDR3 is TGTGCTAGTGGTTCAGGACTAGCGGGAATCACAGATACGCAGTATTTT. This chain connects TRBV12-5 to TRBJ2-3; 12 bases agree with TRBD2. The CDR3 totals 16 residues. Germline assignment: CDR1 LGHNT and CDR2 FRNRAP. The J segment lost 2 bases and the V segment lost 4 bases, leaving 4 bases of the junction unmatched.